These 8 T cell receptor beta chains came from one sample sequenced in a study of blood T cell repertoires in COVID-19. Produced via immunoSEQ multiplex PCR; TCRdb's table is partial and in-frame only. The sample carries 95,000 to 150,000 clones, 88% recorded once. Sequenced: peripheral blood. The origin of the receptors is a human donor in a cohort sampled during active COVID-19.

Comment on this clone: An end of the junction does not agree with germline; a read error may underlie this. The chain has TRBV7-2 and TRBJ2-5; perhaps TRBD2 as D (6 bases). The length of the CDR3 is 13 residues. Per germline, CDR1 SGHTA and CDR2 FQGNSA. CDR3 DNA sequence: TGTGCCAGCAGCGCGGGACCGCAAGGGACCCAGTACTTC. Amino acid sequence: CASSAGPQGTQYF.

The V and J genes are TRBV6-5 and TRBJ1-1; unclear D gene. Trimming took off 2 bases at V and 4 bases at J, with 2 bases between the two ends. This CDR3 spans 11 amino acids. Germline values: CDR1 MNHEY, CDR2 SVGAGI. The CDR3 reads CASSYLTEAFF. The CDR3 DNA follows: TGTGCCAGCAGTTACCTCACTGAAGCTTTCTTT.

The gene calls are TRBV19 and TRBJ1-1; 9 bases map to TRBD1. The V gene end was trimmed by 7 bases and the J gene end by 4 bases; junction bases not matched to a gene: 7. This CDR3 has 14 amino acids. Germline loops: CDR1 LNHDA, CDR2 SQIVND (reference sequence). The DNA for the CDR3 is TGTGCCAGTACAAACAGGGGGCAGGGCACTGAAGCTTTCTTT. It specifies CASTNRGQGTEAFF.

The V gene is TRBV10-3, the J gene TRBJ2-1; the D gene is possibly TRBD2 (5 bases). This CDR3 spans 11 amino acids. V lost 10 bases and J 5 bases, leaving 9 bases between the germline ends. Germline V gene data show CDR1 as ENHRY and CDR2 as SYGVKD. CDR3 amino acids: CATRGNNEQFF. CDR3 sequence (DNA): TGTGCCACCCGGGGAAACAATGAGCAGTTCTTC.

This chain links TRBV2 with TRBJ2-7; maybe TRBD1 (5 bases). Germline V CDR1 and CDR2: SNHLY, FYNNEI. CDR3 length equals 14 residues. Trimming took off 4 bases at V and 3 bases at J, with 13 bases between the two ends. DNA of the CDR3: TGTGCCAGCAGTGCTACACAGGAATTCTACGAGCAGTACTTC. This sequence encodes CASSATQEFYEQYF.

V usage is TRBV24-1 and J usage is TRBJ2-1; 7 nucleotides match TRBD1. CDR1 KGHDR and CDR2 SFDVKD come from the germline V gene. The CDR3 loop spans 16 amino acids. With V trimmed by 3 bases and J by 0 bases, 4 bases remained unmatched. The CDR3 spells CATSDPGQSSYNEQFF. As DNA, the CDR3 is TGTGCCACCAGTGATCCGGGACAGAGCTCCTACAATGAGCAGTTCTTC.

CDR3 nucleotide sequence: TGCGCCAGCGGGAGGGAATCCTACGAGCAGTACTTC. Translated: CASGRESYEQYF. This chain joins TRBV5-1 and TRBJ2-7, with 7 bases aligning to TRBD2. The CDR3 contains 12 residues. The J segment lost 1 base and the V segment lost 7 bases, leaving 2 bases of the junction unmatched. CDR1 SGHRS and CDR2 YFSETQ come from the germline V gene. Based on the CDR3 plus reference TRBV5-1 and TRBJ2-7, the full variable domain is KAGVTQTPRYLIKTRGQQVTLSCSPISGHRSVSWYQQTPGQGLQFLFEYFSETQRNKGNFPGRFSGRQFSNSRSEMNVSTLELGDSALYLCASGRESYEQYFGPGTRLTVT.

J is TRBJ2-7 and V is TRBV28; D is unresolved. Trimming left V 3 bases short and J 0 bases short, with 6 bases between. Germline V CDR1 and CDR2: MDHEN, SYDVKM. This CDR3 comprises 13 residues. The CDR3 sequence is CASSFTLSYEQYF. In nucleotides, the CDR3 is TGTGCCAGCAGTTTCACTCTCTCCTACGAGCAGTACTTC.